The rows below give T cell receptor beta chains drawn from one sample of a study of CD8 T cells in ankylosing spondylitis. TCRdb used MiXCR to reprocess the 5' RACE reads, holding one entry per CDR3 protein. The data show 450,000 to 550,000 distinct CDR3 sequences, over 4% seen once. Sequenced material: blood, either unsorted or a sorted T cell fraction (not recorded which). Receptor source: a male donor with ankylosing spondylitis. The CDR3 runs from the conserved cysteine through the conserved F or W. Each record gives: V gene, J gene, D gene, clone size, CDR3 length, CDR3 DNA, CDR3 protein. A D gene is named only where the DNA matches it firmly. Size is omitted from some rows. Given values are once, few, many or a class for expanded clones.

>TRBV9|TRBJ1-2|.|many|15
TGTGCCAGCAGCGTAGGAGGGGAGGGGTACTATGGCTACACCTTC
CASSVGGEGYYGYTF
>TRBV12-3/TRBV12-4|TRBJ1-1|.|many|14
TGTGCCAGCAGTTTTGGGGGCGCGAACACTGAAGCTTTCTTT
CASSFGGANTEAFF
>TRBV7-2|TRBJ2-1|.|many|17
TGTGCCAGCAGCTCATCGAAGCGGGCCTTTTCCTACAATGAGCAGTTCTTC
CASSSSKRAFSYNEQFF
>TRBV7-2|TRBJ2-3|.|many|15
TGCGCCAGCAGCTTGGCCCGGGGGGCCACAGATACGCAGTATTTT
CASSLARGATDTQYF
>TRBV12-3/TRBV12-4|TRBJ2-2|TRBD1|many|15
TGTGCCAGCACCCGGGCAGGGGGCTGGACCGGGGAGCTGTTTTTT
CASTRAGGWTGELFF
>TRBV5-1|TRBJ2-5|.|few|15
TGCGCCAGCAGCAAAGACCACACCACTGGGGAGACCCAGTACTTC
CASSKDHTTGETQYF
>TRBV27|TRBJ1-2|.|many|15
TGTGCCAGCAGTTTGGGGCAGAAGACTTTATATGGCTACACCTTC
CASSLGQKTLYGYTF
>TRBV5-1|TRBJ1-1|.|many|15
TGCGCCAGCAGCTTGGCCACCCCAGGGGACACTGAAGCTTTCTTT
CASSLATPGDTEAFF
>TRBV5-1|TRBJ2-5|TRBD2|.|16
TGCGCCAGCAGCCGCGGGCTAGCGGGCAGGCAAGAGACCCAGTACTTC
CASSRGLAGRQETQYF
>TRBV29-1|TRBJ2-1|TRBD2|many|15
TGCAGCGTTGTAGGCGGGAGGGAATCCTACAATGAGCAGTTCTTC
CSVVGGRESYNEQFF
>TRBV5-1|TRBJ2-2|TRBD2|.|19
TGCGCCAGCAGCCACCGACCTAGCGGGAGGCTCCGGGACACCGGGGAGCTGTTTTTT
CASSHRPSGRLRDTGELFF
>TRBV7-2|TRBJ2-2|.|many|17
TGTGCCAGCAGCCACAATTTCGGCCGGGGAGTGACCGGGGAGCTGTTTTTT
CASSHNFGRGVTGELFF
>TRBV24-1|TRBJ2-3|TRBD2|many|15
TGTGCCACCAGTGAACCCGGGAGGGGGACAGATACGCAGTATTTT
CATSEPGRGTDTQYF
>TRBV3-1|TRBJ1-1|.|many|12
TGTGCCAGCAGCCAAGATGCGCGGGAAGCTTTCTTT
CASSQDAREAFF
>TRBV10-3|TRBJ1-2|TRBD1|.|14
TGTGCCATCAGCCCGACAGGGAATCAGGATGGCTACACCTTC
CAISPTGNQDGYTF
>TRBV7-9|TRBJ1-1|TRBD1|few|16
TGTGCCAGCAGCGACGCTGGGACAGGGAGTTTCACTGAAGCTTTCTTT
CASSDAGTGSFTEAFF
>TRBV12-3/TRBV12-4|TRBJ1-1|.|many|14
TGTGCCAGCAGGCAGCGGGGTTCAAACACTGAAGCTTTCTTT
CASRQRGSNTEAFF
>TRBV20-1|TRBJ2-1|.|many|10
TGCAGTGCAGAGGGGAATGAGCAGTTCTTC
CSAEGNEQFF
>TRBV7-7|TRBJ2-2|TRBD1|many|13
TGTGCTAGCAGGCAGGGGGCGCGTCGGGAGCTGTTTTTT
CASRQGARRELFF
>TRBV6-1|TRBJ2-7|TRBD1|many|14
TGTGCCAGCAGCAACGGGGACAGGGGGCGCGAGCAGTACTTC
CASSNGDRGREQYF
>TRBV5-1|TRBJ1-1|.|many|13
TGCGCCAGCAGCAATCAAGGGAACACTGAAGCTTTCTTT
CASSNQGNTEAFF
>TRBV2|TRBJ2-5|TRBD2|many|16
TGTGCCAGCAGATTGAGCGGGGCCGGAGGAGGAGAGACCCAGTACTTC
CASRLSGAGGGETQYF
>TRBV28|TRBJ2-7|TRBD1|many|16
TGTGCCAGCAGTTCTCCTGGGACAGTTTTCTCCTACGAGCAGTACTTC
CASSSPGTVFSYEQYF
>TRBV7-9|TRBJ2-4|.|many|15
TGTGCCAGCAGCTTACCGGGTTTAGCCAAAAACATTCAGTACTTC
CASSLPGLAKNIQYF
>TRBV14|TRBJ2-7|TRBD1|few|17
TGTGCCAGCAGCCAAGCCGGGACAGCCTTTTTTACCTACGAGCAGTACTTC
CASSQAGTAFFTYEQYF
>TRBV5-1|TRBJ2-7|TRBD2|many|14
TGCGCCAGCAGCTTGGATGCGGGAGGGTACGAGCAGTACTTC
CASSLDAGGYEQYF
>TRBV3-1|TRBJ1-1|.|few|14
TGTGCCAGCAGCCAGACAGTACCCAACACTGAAGCTTTCTTT
CASSQTVPNTEAFF
>TRBV4-3|TRBJ1-6|.|many|16
TGCGCCAGCAGCCAAGAGGGACAAGACTATAATTCACCCCTCCACTTT
CASSQEGQDYNSPLHF
>TRBV20-1|TRBJ1-5|.|many|11
TGCAGTGCTAGCATTACCGGGCCCCAGCATTTT
CSASITGPQHF
>TRBV20-1|TRBJ2-4|.|many|11
TGCAGTGCCCCCCATTCGACGCGTCGATACTTC
CSAPHSTRRYF
>TRBV4-1|TRBJ2-5|TRBD2|.|16
TGCGCCAGCACTCAATCCCTGGGACTAGCGCGGGAGACCCAGTACTTC
CASTQSLGLARETQYF
>TRBV5-6|TRBJ1-2|.|many|13
TGTGCCACCTCAACCCAGGGACTCTATGGCTACACCTTC
CATSTQGLYGYTF
>TRBV28|TRBJ1-5|.|many|12
TGTGCCAGCAGTTTAACGGTTCAGCCCCAGCATTTT
CASSLTVQPQHF
>TRBV5-1|TRBJ2-3|TRBD2|many|15
TGCGCCAGCACCCTCGGGGGGGCCAACTCAGATACGCAGTATTTT
CASTLGGANSDTQYF
>TRBV20-1|TRBJ1-2|TRBD1|many|13
TGCAGTGCTTCGGACAGGGGACGCTATGGCTACACCTTC
CSASDRGRYGYTF
>TRBV18|TRBJ1-1|.|many|10
TGTGCCAGCCAGAACACTGAAGCTTTCTTT
CASQNTEAFF
>TRBV5-4|TRBJ1-1|.|many|13
TGTGCCAGCAGCTTGGCAGGGAAATTGGAAGCTTTCTTT
CASSLAGKLEAFF
>TRBV5-1|TRBJ2-1|.|many|12
TGCGCCAGCAGCTTGGCAGGACAGTTGCAGTTCTTC
CASSLAGQLQFF
>TRBV20-1|TRBJ1-5|.|.|14
TGCAGTGCTAGCCCGGCAGGCAGAGTAAAGCCCCAGCATTTT
CSASPAGRVKPQHF
>TRBV4-1|TRBJ2-4|.|many|16
TGCGCCAGCAGCCCAGAATGGGGGTGGGCCAAAAACATTCAGTACTTC
CASSPEWGWAKNIQYF
>TRBV7-6|TRBJ1-2|.|many|14
TGTGCCAGCAGCTTAAGTCCGGGTTCGGATGGCTACACCTTC
CASSLSPGSDGYTF
>TRBV4-3|TRBJ2-2|TRBD1|many|16
TGCGCCAGCAGCCAAGACAGGGGGCTAGGGGCCGGGGAGCTGTTTTTT
CASSQDRGLGAGELFF
>TRBV19|TRBJ2-1|.|.|15
TGTGCCAGTAGTATGTTGGCTAGCGTCTACAATGAGCAGTTCTTC
CASSMLASVYNEQFF
>TRBV5-1|TRBJ2-1|.|many|14
TGCGCCAGCAGCTTGGGTGGGGTGAACAATGAGCAGTTCTTC
CASSLGGVNNEQFF
>TRBV6-2/TRBV6-3|TRBJ2-1|TRBD2|many|15
TGTGCCAGCAGTTACCGCGGGAGCCAGTACAATGAGCAGTTCTTC
CASSYRGSQYNEQFF
>TRBV5-1|TRBJ2-5|.|.|13
TGCGCCAGCAGCCCGGACGTGCAAGAGACCCAGTACTTC
CASSPDVQETQYF
>TRBV5-5|TRBJ2-1|TRBD2|few|14
TGTGCCAGCAGATGGGGACTAGCGGACAATGAGCAGTTCTTC
CASRWGLADNEQFF
>TRBV20-1|TRBJ1-5|TRBD1|many|14
TGCAGTGCTAGCAGGACAGGGAGGAATCAGCCCCAGCATTTT
CSASRTGRNQPQHF
>TRBV5-1|TRBJ1-1|.|many|14
TGCGCCAGCAGCTTGGGAGGGATGAACACTGAAGCTTTCTTT
CASSLGGMNTEAFF
>TRBV3-1|TRBJ1-1|.|few|15
TGTGCCAGCAGCCCAGAGTGGTCTGGGAACACTGAAGCTTTCTTT
CASSPEWSGNTEAFF
>TRBV5-1|TRBJ1-6|.|many|15
TGCGCCAGCAGCTTGGGGGGACCGAGAAATTCACCCCTCCACTTT
CASSLGGPRNSPLHF
>TRBV20-1|TRBJ1-5|.|many|16
TGCAGTGCTAGAGATGGGGCTCGGGGGTCCCATCAGCCCCAGCATTTT
CSARDGARGSHQPQHF
>TRBV7-2|TRBJ2-3|.|many|12
TGTGCCAGCAGCTTAGAAGGGGTTACGCAGTATTTT
CASSLEGVTQYF